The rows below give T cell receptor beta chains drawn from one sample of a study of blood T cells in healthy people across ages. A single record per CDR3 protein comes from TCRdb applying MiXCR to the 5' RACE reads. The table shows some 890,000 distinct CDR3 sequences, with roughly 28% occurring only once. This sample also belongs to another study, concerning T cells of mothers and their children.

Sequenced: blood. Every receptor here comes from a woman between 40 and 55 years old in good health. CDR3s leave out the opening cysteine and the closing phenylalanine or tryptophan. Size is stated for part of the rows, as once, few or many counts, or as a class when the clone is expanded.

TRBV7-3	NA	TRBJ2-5	ASSSGLNDNEQY
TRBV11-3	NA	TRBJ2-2	ASSLHGSNAGELF
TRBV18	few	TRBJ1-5	ASSPTRNPGNQPQH
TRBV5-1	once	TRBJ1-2	ASSSSDAYYGYI
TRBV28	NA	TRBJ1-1	ASILGEIAF
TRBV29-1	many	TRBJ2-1	SIQPTGGVEQF
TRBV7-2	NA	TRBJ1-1	ASSPGRAMNTEAF
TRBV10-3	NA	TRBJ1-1	AIKSAGDTEAF
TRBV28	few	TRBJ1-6	ASSPTLGQAKSSYNSPLH
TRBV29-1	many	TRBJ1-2	SVAPGYGYT
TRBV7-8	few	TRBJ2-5	AGSSIGTGAWEETQY
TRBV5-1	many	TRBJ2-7	ASSFPAGGDEQY
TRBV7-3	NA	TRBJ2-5	ASSPTPLAGGLETQY
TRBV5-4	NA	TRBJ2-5	ASSLDIETQY
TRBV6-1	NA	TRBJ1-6	ASTLQGANNSPLH
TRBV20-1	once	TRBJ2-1	SARVVRVAGPVVGEQF
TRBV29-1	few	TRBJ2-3	STLGLDTDTQY
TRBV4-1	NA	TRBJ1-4	ASSQDHVGEKLF
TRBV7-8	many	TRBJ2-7	ASSLAPTVSYEQY
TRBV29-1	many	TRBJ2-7	SVEGQGGYEQY
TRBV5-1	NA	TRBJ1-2	ASSLDRDSNHGYT
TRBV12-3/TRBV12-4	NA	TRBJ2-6	ASSLALGVGANVLT
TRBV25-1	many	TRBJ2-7	ASASLYEQY
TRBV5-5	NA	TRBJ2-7	ASSLRGGGGALLYEQY
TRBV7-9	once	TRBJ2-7	ASSLTVYGEQY
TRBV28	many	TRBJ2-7	ASSLLDRDYEQY
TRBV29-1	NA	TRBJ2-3	SVEAGVSSTDTQY
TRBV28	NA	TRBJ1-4	ASNEEWPNEKLF
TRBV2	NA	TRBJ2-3	ASSGAPGGPSTDTQY
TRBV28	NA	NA	AAREGPLVEQY
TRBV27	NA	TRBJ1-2	ANSLAGVGGYT
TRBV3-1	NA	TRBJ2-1	ASSRGLAGGYNEQF
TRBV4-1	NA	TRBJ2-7	ASSQEHRGHGEPY
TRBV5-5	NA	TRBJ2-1	ASGGGPKANEQF
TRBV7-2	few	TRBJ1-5	ASSLSQGLNQPQH
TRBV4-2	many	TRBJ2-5	ASSQDPVLAGIQETQY